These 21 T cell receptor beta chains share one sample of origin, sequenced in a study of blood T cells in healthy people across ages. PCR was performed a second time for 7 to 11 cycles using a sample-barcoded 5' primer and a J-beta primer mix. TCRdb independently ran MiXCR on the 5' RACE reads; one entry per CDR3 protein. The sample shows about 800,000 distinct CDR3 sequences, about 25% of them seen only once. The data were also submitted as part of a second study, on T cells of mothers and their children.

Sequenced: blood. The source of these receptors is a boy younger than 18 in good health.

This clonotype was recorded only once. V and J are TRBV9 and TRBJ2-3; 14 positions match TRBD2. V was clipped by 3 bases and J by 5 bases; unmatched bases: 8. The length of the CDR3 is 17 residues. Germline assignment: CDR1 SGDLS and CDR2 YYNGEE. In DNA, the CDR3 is TGTGCCAGCAGCGGCGGGACTAGCGGGAGTGTCGGAGATACGCAGTATTTT. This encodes CASSGGTSGSVGDTQYF.

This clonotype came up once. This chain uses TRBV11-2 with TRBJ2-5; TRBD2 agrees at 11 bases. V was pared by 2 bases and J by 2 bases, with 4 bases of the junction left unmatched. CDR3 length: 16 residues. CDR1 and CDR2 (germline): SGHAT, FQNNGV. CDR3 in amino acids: CASSLLAGGPQETQYF. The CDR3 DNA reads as TGTGCCAGCAGCTTATTAGCGGGGGGGCCACAAGAGACCCAGTACTTC.

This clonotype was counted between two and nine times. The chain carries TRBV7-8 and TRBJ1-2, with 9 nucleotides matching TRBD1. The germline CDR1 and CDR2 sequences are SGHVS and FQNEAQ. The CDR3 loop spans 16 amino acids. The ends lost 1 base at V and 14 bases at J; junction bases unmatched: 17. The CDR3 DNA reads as TGTGCCAGCAGCTTAGGGGGGGGACAGGGCCTCCTATGGCTAACCTTC. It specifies CASSLGGGQGLLWLTF.

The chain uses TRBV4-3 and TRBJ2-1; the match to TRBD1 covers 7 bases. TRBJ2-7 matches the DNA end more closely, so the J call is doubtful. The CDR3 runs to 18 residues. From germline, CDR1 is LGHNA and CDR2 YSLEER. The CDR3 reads CASSQLKATGLGSYEQYF. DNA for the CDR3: TGCGCCAGCAGCCAGCTGAAAGCGACAGGGTTGGGGTCCTACGAGCAGTACTTC.

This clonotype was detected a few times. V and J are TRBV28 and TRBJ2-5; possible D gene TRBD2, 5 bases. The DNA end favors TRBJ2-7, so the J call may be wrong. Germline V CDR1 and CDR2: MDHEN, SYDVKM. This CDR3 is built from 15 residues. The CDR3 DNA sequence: TGTGCCAGCAGTTTAGCAGAGGGATTATACTACGAGCAGTACTTC. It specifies CASSLAEGLYYEQYF.

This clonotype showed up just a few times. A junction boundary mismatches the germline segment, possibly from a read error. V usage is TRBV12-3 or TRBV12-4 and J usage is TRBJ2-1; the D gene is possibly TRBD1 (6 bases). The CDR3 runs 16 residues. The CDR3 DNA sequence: TGTGCCGGCAGTCCAATACGGGACACTGTCTACAATGAGCAGTTCTTC. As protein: CAGSPIRDTVYNEQFF.

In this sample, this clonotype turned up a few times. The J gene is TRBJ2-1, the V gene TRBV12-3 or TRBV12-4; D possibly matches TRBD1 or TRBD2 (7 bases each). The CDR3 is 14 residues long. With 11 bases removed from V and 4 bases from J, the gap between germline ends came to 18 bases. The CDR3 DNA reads TGTGCCGGCGGGGGACAGCTAGTGTACAATGAGCAGTTCTTC. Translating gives CAGGGQLVYNEQFF.

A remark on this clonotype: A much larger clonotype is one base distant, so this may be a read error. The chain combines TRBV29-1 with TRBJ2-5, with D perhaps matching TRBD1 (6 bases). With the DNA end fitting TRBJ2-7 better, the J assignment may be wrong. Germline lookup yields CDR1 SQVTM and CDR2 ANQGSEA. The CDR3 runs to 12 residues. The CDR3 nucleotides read TGCAGCGTTCTGGACAGCTCCTACGAGCAGTACTTC. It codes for CSVLDSSYEQYF.

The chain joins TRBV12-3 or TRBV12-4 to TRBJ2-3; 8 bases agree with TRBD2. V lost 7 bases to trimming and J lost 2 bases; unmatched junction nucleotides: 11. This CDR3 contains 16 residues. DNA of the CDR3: TGTGCCAGCACCACCGGCGGGGGGATTTACACAGATACGCAGTATTTT. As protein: CASTTGGGIYTDTQYF.

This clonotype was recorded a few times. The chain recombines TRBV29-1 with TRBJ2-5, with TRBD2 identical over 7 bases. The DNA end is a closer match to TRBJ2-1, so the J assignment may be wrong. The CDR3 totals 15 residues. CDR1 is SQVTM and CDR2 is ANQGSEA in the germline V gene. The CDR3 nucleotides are TGCAGCGTTGAAACTAGCGAAGGTGTATTCAATGAGCAGTTCTTC. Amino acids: CSVETSEGVFNEQFF.

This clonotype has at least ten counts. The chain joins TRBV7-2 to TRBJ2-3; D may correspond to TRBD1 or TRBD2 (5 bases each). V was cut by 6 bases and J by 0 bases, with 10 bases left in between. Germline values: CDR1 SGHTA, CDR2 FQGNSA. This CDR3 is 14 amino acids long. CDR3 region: CASSPGPSTDTQYF. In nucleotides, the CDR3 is TGTGCCAGCAGTCCGGGACCCAGCACAGATACGCAGTATTTT.

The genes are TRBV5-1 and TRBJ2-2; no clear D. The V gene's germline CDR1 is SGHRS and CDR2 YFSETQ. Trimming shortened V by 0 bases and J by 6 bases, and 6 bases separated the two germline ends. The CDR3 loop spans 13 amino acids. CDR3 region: CASSLAHSGELFF. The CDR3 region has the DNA TGCGCCAGCAGCTTGGCTCACTCCGGGGAGCTGTTTTTT.

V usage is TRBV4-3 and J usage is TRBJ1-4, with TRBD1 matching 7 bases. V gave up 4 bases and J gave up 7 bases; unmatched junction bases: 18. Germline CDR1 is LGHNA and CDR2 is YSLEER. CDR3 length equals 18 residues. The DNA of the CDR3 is TGCGCCAGCAGCCTCTCCGGCACAGGGGTCGGCGGCGGTGAAAAACTGTTTTTT. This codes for CASSLSGTGVGGGEKLFF.

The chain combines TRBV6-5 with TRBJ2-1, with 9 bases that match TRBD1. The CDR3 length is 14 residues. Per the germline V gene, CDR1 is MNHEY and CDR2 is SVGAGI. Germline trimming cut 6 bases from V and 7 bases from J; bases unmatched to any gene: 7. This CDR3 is CASSYNRGRNEQFF. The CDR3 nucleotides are TGTGCCAGCAGCTACAACAGGGGGCGGAATGAGCAGTTCTTC.

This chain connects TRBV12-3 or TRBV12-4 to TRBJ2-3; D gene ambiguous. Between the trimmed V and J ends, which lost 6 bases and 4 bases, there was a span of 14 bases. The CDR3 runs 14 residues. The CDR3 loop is CASRGRARSDTQYF. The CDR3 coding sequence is TGTGCCAGCAGGGGCCGAGCGAGATCAGATACGCAGTATTTT.

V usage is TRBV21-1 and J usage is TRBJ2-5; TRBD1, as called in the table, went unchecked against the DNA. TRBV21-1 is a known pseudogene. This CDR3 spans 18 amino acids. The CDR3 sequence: CASRGIVDRKRYQETQYF. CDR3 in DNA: TGTGCCAGCAGGGGAATTGTGGACAGGAAAAGGTACCAAGAGACCCAGTACTTC.

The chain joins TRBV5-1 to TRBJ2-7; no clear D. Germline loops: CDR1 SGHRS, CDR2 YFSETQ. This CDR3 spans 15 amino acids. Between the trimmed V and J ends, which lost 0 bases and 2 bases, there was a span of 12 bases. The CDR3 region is CASSLEPTNPYEQYF. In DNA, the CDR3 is TGCGCCAGCAGCTTGGAACCGACAAATCCCTACGAGCAGTACTTC. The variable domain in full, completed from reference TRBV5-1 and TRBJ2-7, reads KAGVTQTPRYLIKTRGQQVTLSCSPISGHRSVSWYQQTPGQGLQFLFEYFSETQRNKGNFPGRFSGRQFSNSRSEMNVSTLELGDSALYLCASSLEPTNPYEQYFGPGTRLTVT.

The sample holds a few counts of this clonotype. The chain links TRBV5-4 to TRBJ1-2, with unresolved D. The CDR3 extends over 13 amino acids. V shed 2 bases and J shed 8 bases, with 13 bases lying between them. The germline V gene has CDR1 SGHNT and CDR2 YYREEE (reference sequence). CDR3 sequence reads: CASSFPYGSGYTF. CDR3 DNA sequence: TGTGCCAGCAGCTTCCCGTACGGGAGCGGCTACACCTTC.

This CDR3 reads CSAPTASNYGYTF. The DNA for the CDR3 is TGCAGTGCTCCGACAGCCTCAAACTATGGCTACACCTTC. V and J are TRBV20-1 and TRBJ1-2, with D possibly TRBD1 on 5 matching bases. Trimming cost V 5 bases and J 2 bases, with 12 bases left between them. The CDR3 totals 13 residues. In germline, CDR1 is DFQATT, CDR2 SNEGSKA (reference sequence).

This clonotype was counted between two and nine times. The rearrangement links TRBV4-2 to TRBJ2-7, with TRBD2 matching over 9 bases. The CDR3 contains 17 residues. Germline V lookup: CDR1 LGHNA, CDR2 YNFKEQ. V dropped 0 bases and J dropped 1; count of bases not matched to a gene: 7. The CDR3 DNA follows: TGTGCCAGCAGCCAAGATTCTAGCGGGAAGAGATCCTACGAGCAGTACTTC. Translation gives CASSQDSSGKRSYEQYF.

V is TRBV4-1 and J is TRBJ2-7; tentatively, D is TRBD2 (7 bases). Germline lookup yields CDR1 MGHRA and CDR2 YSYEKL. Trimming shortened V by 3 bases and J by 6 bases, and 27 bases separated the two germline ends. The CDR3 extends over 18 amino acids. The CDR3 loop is CASSQTGYAGDLLGEQYF. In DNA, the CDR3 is TGCGCCAGCAGCCAGACAGGATATGCGGGGGATCTACTGGGCGAGCAGTACTTC.